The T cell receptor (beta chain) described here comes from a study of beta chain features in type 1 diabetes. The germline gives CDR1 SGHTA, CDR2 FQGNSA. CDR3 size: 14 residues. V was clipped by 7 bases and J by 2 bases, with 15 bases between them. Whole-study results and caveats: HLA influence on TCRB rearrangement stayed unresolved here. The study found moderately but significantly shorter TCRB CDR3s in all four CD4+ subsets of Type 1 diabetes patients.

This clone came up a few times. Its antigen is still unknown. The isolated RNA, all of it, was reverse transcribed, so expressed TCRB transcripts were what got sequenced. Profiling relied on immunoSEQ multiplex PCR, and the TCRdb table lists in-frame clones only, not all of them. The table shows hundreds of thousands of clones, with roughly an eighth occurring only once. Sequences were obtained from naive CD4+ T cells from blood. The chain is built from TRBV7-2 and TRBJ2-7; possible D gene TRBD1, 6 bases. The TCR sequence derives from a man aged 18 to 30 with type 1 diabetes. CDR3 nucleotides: TGTGCCAGCACCTATCAACAGGGCACCTACGAGCAGTACTTC. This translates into CASTYQQGTYEQYF.